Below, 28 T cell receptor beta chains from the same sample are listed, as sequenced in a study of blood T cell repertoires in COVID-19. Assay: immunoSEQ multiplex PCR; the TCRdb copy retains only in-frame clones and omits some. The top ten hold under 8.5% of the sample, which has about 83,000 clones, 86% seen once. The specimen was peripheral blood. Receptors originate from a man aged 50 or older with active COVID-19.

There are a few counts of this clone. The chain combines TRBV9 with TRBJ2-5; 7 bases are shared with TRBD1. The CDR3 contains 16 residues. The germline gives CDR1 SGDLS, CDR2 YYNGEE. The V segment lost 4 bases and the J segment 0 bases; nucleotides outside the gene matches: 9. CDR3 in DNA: TGTGCCAGCAGCCAGGGGACAGCCCACTACCAAGAGACCCAGTACTTC. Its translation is CASSQGTAHYQETQYF.

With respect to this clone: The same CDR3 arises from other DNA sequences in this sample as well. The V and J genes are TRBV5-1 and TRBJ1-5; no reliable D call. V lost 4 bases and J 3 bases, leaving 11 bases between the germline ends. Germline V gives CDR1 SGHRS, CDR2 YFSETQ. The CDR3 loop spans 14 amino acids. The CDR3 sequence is CASSPGSVNQPQHF. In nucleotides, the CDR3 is TGCGCCAGCAGCCCGGGGTCAGTCAATCAGCCCCAGCATTTT.

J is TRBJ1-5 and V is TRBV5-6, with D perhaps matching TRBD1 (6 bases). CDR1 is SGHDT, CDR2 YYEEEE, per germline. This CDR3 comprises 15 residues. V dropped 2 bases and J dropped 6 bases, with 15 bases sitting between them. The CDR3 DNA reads TGTGCCAGCAGCTTTGGGGCAGGGGTAGGTCAGCCCCAGCATTTT. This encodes CASSFGAGVGQPQHF.

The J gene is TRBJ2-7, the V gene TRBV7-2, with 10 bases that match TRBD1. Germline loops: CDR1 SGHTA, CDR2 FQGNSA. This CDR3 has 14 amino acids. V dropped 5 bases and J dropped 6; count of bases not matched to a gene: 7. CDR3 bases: TGTGCCAGCAGCGCGGGACAGGGGTTTGGCGAGCAGTACTTC. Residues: CASSAGQGFGEQYF.

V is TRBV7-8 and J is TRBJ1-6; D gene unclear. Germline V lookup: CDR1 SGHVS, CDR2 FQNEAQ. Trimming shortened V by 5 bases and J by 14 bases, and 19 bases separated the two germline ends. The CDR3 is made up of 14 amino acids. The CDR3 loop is CASSASKGARSLHF. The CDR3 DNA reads TGTGCCAGCAGCGCCAGTAAGGGAGCTAGATCCCTCCACTTT.

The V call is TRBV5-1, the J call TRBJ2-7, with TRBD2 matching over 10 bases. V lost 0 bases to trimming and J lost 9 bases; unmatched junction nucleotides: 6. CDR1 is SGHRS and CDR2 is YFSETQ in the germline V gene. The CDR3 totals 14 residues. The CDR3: CASSLEASGRRQYF. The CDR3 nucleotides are TGCGCCAGCAGCTTGGAGGCTAGCGGGAGAAGGCAGTACTTC.

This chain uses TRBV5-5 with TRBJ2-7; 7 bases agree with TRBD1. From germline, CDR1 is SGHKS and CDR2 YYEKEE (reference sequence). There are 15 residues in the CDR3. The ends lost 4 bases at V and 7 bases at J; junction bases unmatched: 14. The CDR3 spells CASSIGTDPTWEQYF. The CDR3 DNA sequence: TGTGCCAGCAGCATTGGGACAGACCCAACTTGGGAGCAGTACTTC. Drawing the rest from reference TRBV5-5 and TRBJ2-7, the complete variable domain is DAGVTQSPTHLIKTRGQQVTLRCSPISGHKSVSWYQQVLGQGPQFIFQYYEKEERGRGNFPDRFSARQFPNYSSELNVNALLLGDSALYLCASSIGTDPTWEQYFGPGTRLTVT.

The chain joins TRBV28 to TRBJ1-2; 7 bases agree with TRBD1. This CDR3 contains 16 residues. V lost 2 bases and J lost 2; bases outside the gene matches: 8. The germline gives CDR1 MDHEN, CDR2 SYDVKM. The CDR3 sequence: CASSLGAGTANYGYTF. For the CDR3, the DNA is TGTGCCAGCAGTTTAGGGGCCGGGACAGCGAACTATGGCTACACCTTC.

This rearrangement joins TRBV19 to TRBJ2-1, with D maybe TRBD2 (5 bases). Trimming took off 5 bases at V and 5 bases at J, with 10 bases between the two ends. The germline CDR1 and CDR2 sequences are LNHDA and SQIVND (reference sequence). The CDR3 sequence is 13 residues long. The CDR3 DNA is TGTGCCAGTAGTTTGTCGGGGAACAATGAGCAGTTCTTC. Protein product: CASSLSGNNEQFF.

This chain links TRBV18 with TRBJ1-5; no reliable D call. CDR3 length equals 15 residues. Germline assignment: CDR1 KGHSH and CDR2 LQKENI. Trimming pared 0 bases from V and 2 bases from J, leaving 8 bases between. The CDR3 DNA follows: TGTGCCAGCTCACCACCGGAGGGCGGCAATCAGCCCCAGCATTTT. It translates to CASSPPEGGNQPQHF.

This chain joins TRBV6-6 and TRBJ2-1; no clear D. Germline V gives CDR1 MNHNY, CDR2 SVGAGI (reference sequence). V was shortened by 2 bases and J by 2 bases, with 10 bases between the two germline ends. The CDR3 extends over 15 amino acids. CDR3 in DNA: TGTGCCAGCAGTTACGTCCCGCGCACCTACAATGAGCAGTTCTTC. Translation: CASSYVPRTYNEQFF.

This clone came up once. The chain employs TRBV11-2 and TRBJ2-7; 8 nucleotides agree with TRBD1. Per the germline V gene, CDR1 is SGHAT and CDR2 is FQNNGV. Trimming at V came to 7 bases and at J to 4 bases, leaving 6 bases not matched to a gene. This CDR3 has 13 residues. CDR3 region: CASNLGTGYEQYF. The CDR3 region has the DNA TGTGCCAGCAACTTGGGGACAGGATACGAGCAGTACTTC.

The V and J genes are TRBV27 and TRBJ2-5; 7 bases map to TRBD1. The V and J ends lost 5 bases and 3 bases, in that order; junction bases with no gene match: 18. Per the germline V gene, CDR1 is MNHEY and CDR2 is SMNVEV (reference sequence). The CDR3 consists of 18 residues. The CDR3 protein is CASSTLYGDSGTEETQYF. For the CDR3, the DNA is TGTGCCAGCAGTACCCTTTATGGGGATTCCGGGACAGAAGAGACCCAGTACTTC.

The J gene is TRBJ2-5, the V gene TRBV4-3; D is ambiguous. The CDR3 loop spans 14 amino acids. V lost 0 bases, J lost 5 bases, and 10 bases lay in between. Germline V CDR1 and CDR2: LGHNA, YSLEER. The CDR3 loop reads CASSQDRQMETQYF. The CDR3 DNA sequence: TGCGCCAGCAGCCAAGACAGGCAGATGGAGACCCAGTACTTC.

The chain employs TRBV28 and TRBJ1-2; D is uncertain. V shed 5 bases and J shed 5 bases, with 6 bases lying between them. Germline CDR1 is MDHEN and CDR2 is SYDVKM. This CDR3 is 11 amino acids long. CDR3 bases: TGTGCCAGCAGTCTCCTTTATGGCTACACCTTC. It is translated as CASSLLYGYTF.

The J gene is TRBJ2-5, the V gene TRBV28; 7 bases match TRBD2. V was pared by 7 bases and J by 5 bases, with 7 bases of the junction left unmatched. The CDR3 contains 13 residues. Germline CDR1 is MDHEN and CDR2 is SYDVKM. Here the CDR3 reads CASIGGGFETQYF. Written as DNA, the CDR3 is TGTGCCAGCATTGGGGGAGGGTTTGAGACCCAGTACTTC.

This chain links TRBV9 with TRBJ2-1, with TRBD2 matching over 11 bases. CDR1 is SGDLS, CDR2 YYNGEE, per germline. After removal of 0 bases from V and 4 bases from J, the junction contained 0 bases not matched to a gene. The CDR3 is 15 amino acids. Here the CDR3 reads CASSVGTSGYNEQFF. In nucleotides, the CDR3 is TGTGCCAGCAGCGTAGGGACTAGCGGGTACAATGAGCAGTTCTTC.

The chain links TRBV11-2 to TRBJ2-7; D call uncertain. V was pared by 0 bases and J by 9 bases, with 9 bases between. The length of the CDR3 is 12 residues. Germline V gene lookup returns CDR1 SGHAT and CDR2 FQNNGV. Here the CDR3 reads CASSLDRLRQYF. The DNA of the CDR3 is TGTGCCAGCAGCTTAGATCGCCTGCGGCAGTACTTC.

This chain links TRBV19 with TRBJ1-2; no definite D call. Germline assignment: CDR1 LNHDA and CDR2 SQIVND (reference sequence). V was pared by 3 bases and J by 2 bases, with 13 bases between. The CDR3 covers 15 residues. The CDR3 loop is CASSIPGGVNYGYTF. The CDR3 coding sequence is TGTGCCAGTAGTATCCCCGGCGGGGTAAACTATGGCTACACCTTC.

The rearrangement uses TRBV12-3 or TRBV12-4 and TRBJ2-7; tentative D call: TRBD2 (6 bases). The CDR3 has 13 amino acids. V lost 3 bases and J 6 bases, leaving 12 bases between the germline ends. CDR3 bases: TGTGCCAGCAGTTTGGGGCGGGGAGGCGAGCAGTACTTC. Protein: CASSLGRGGEQYF.

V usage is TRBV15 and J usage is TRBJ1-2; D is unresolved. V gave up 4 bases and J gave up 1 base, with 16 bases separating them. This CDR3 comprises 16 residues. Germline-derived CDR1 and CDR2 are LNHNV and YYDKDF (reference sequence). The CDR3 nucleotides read TGTGCCACCAGCAATAACCTGCCCCACGGTAACTATGGCTACACCTTC. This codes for CATSNNLPHGNYGYTF.

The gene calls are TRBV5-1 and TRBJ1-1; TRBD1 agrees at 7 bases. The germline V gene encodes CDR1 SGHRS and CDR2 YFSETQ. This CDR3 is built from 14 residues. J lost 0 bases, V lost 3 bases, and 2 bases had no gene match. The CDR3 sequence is CASSSTGMNTEAFF. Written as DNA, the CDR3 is TGCGCCAGCAGCTCGACAGGGATGAACACTGAAGCTTTCTTT.

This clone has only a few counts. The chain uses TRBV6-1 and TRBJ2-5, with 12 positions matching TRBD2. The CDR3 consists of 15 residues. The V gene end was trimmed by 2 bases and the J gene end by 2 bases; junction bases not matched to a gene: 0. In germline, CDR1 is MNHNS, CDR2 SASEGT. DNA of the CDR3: TGTGCCAGCAGTGAACTAGCGGGGGGGCAAGAGACCCAGTACTTC. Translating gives CASSELAGGQETQYF.

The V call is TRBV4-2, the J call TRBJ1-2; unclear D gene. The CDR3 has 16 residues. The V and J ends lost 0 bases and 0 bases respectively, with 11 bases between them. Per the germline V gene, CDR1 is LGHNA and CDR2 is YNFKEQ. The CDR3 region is CASSQEAGPANYGYTF. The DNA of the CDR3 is TGTGCCAGCAGCCAAGAAGCGGGCCCAGCTAACTATGGCTACACCTTC.

As DNA, the CDR3 is TGTGCCAGCTCACCAGGGGATGGGAGCACTGAAGCTTTCTTT. Translation gives CASSPGDGSTEAFF. The V and J genes are TRBV18 and TRBJ1-1; D is undetermined. The CDR3 contains 14 residues. CDR1 is KGHSH and CDR2 is LQKENI in the germline V gene. Trimming left V 2 bases short and J 4 bases short, with 11 bases between.

CDR3 bases: TGTGCCAGCAGTTACACCGGACAGGGGTTTCGGTTGGGGCATGAAAAACTGTTTTTT. Amino acids: CASSYTGQGFRLGHEKLFF. The chain employs TRBV28 and TRBJ1-4; 9 nucleotides match TRBD1. The CDR3 runs 19 residues. With 4 bases clipped from V and 6 bases from J, the junction kept 18 bases outside the gene matches. The germline V gene has CDR1 MDHEN and CDR2 SYDVKM.

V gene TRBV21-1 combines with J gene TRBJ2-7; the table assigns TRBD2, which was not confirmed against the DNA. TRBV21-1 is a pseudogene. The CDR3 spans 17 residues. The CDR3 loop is CASSTARTSGASYEQYF. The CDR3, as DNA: TGTGCCAGCAGCACTGCCCGGACTAGCGGGGCTTCCTACGAGCAGTACTTC.

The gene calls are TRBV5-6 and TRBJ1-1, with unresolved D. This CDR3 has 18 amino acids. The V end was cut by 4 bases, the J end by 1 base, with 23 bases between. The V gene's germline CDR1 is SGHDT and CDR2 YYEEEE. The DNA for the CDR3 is TGTGCCAGCAGCCTTAGACCCAGGCGGGCGTTTTCGAACACTGAAGCTTTCTTT. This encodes CASSLRPRRAFSNTEAFF.